Included here is one T cell receptor beta chain sequence, with context. The germline V gene has CDR1 SGHAT and CDR2 FQNNGV. V lost 3 bases to trimming and J lost 7 bases, with 10 bases between them. The CDR3 sequence is 13 residues long. Naive CD8 cells lacked CD45RO, underwent positive selection for CCR7 and left out terminally differentiated effector memory CD45RA+ cells. The record originates from a study of shared clonotypes between healthy human individuals. Using immunoSEQ multiplex PCR, the repertoire was profiled, and TCRdb retains in-frame clones only, with some absent. The repertoire holds about 2,200,000 clones, with roughly 91% as singletons.

The chain has TRBV11-2 and TRBJ2-4, with D uncertain. This TCR derives from a man aged 18 to 29 in good health. Some clones in this sample may be carry-over from other donors' samples. Sequencing was done on a sample of naive CD8+ T cells from PBMCs. The CDR3 loop is CASSLHARNIQYF. Written as DNA, the CDR3 is TGTGCCAGCAGCTTGCACGCCAGGAACATTCAGTACTTC.